Presented here are 27 T cell receptor beta chains from one specimen sequenced in a study of T cell changes during pregnancy in multiple sclerosis. The data were produced by immunoSEQ multiplex PCR, yet TCRdb's version contains in-frame clones alone and is incomplete. This table holds more than 65,000 clones, about nine tenths found once. The sequenced sample was peripheral blood, obtained in the first trimester of pregnancy. The receptor source for this set is a female donor with multiple sclerosis, enrolled in a pregnancy study.

V gene TRBV5-1 combines with J gene TRBJ2-1; D is possibly TRBD2 (6 bases). CDR3 size: 15 residues. Germline assignment: CDR1 SGHRS and CDR2 YFSETQ. V dropped 4 bases and J dropped 0 bases, with 11 bases sitting between them. CDR3 loop: CASSAGRSSYNEQFF. CDR3 sequence (DNA): TGCGCCAGCAGCGCGGGACGAAGCTCCTACAATGAGCAGTTCTTC. The full variable domain, completed using reference TRBV5-1 and TRBJ2-1, is KAGVTQTPRYLIKTRGQQVTLSCSPISGHRSVSWYQQTPGQGLQFLFEYFSETQRNKGNFPGRFSGRQFSNSRSEMNVSTLELGDSALYLCASSAGRSSYNEQFFGPGTRLTVL.

The rearrangement links TRBV5-1 to TRBJ2-2; weak D call: TRBD2 (5 bases). Trimming took off 0 bases at V and 7 bases at J, with 7 bases between the two ends. The CDR3 runs 13 residues. Germline V gives CDR1 SGHRS, CDR2 YFSETQ. The CDR3 region is CASSLGGIGELFF. As DNA, the CDR3 is TGCGCCAGCAGCTTGGGAGGGATCGGGGAGCTGTTTTTT.

The chain links TRBV21-1 to TRBJ1-5. TRBV21-1 is labeled a pseudogene. The CDR3 sequence is 18 residues long. CDR3 amino acids: CASSKGGEGVASNQPQHF. In DNA form, the CDR3 reads TGTGCCAGCAGCAAAGGGGGGGAGGGGGTCGCTAGCAATCAGCCCCAGCATTTT.

This clone was found once. The chain has TRBV19 and TRBJ2-7, with TRBD2 as a possible D gene (6 bases). The CDR3 runs 15 residues. In germline, CDR1 is LNHDA, CDR2 SQIVND (reference sequence). V was trimmed by 6 bases and J by 8 bases, leaving 23 bases between them. CDR3 bases: TGTGCCAGTAGCAGCAAGGAGGGCACACAACACCAGCAGTACTTC. Amino acids: CASSSKEGTQHQQYF.

The genes are TRBV15 and TRBJ2-3; unclear D gene. The CDR3 is made up of 14 amino acids. Trimming took 1 base from V and 3 from J, leaving 8 bases between them. The germline CDR1 and CDR2 sequences are LNHNV and YYDKDF (reference sequence). The DNA for the CDR3 is TGTGCCACCAGCAGAGTTAGAGCGACAGATACGCAGTATTTT. This codes for CATSRVRATDTQYF.

The chain is built from TRBV5-1 and TRBJ1-6; no firm D call. The germline V gene encodes CDR1 SGHRS and CDR2 YFSETQ. The V gene lost 0 bases and the J gene lost 10 bases, with 8 bases spanning the gap. This CDR3 contains 13 residues. CDR3 protein: CASSLDITSPLHF. The CDR3 DNA is TGCGCCAGCAGCTTGGACATAACCTCACCCCTCCACTTT.

In this sample, this clone turned up once. V gene TRBV6-1 combines with J gene TRBJ2-5; TRBD2 aligns across 9 bases. V was pared by 1 base and J by 7 bases, with 4 bases of the junction left unmatched. The CDR3 totals 14 residues. Germline CDR1 and CDR2: MNHNS and SASEGT. In DNA, the CDR3 is TGTGCCAGCAGTGAAGGTAGCGGGAGCGCGACCCAGTACTTC. This encodes CASSEGSGSATQYF.

The chain employs TRBV7-3 and TRBJ1-2; D ambiguous. Deletions cut 0 bases from V and 8 bases from J, with 10 bases between. Germline CDR1 SGHTA, CDR2 FQGTGA. CDR3 length: 13 amino acids. The CDR3 reads CASSLTAGSGYTF. CDR3 nucleotides: TGTGCCAGCAGCTTAACGGCCGGGTCCGGCTACACCTTC.

This chain connects TRBV18 to TRBJ1-6; 7 bases agree with TRBD1. Germline CDR1 reads KGHSH; CDR2 reads LQKENI. The CDR3 loop spans 14 amino acids. After removal of 2 bases from V and 9 bases from J, the junction contained 4 bases not matched to a gene. In DNA, the CDR3 is TGTGCCAGCTCACCAGAAACAGGGGTTTCACCCCTCCACTTT. It is translated as CASSPETGVSPLHF. Together with reference TRBV18 and TRBJ1-6, the CDR3 gives the full variable domain: NAGVMQNPRHLVRRRGQEARLRCSPMKGHSHVYWYRQLPEEGLKFMVYLQKENIIDESGMPKERFSAEFPKEGPSILRIQQVVRGDSAAYFCASSPETGVSPLHFGNGTRLTVT.

This chain links TRBV9 with TRBJ2-1, with 10 bases that match TRBD2. In germline, CDR1 is SGDLS, CDR2 YYNGEE. The CDR3 runs to 15 residues. V gave up 7 bases and J gave up 8 bases; unmatched junction bases: 12. Here the CDR3 reads CASSSGAGGPDEQFF. Here the CDR3 DNA reads TGTGCCAGCTCGTCGGGAGCGGGAGGGCCTGATGAGCAGTTCTTC.

The chain has TRBV7-8 and TRBJ2-7, with D tentatively TRBD2 (6 bases). Looked up from germline, CDR1 is SGHVS and CDR2 is FQNEAQ. The CDR3 is 13 amino acids. Trimming cost V 4 bases and J 2 bases, with 9 bases left between them. In DNA, the CDR3 is TGTGCCAGCAGCTCCGGACTACCCTACGAGCAGTACTTC. It translates to CASSSGLPYEQYF.

The V call is TRBV27, the J call TRBJ1-6; 7 bases are shared with TRBD1. CDR3 length: 15 residues. Germline trimming cut 6 bases from V and 4 bases from J; bases unmatched to any gene: 6. The germline V gene has CDR1 MNHEY and CDR2 SMNVEV (reference sequence). CDR3 DNA: TGTGCCAGCAGGGGCGGACAGGCGTATAATTCACCCCTCCACTTT. It codes for CASRGGQAYNSPLHF.

The chain links TRBV6-4 to TRBJ2-2; no clear D gene. Germline CDR1 MRHNA, CDR2 SNTAGT. This CDR3 is built from 16 residues. V was clipped by 0 bases and J by 2 bases, with 10 bases between them. The CDR3 DNA is TGTGCCAGCAGTGACTCGTTTAAGACAAACACCGGGGAGCTGTTTTTT. This gives the protein CASSDSFKTNTGELFF.

The V and J genes are TRBV2 and TRBJ1-5, with 7 bases matching TRBD1. Germline CDR1 SNHLY, CDR2 FYNNEI. V was pared by 7 bases and J by 6 bases, with 9 bases of the junction left unmatched. The CDR3 contains 14 residues. The CDR3 sequence is CASKVDRAVQPQHF. The CDR3 bases are TGTGCCAGCAAGGTCGACAGGGCGGTTCAGCCCCAGCATTTT.

The chain combines TRBV7-2 with TRBJ1-1; 7 nucleotides agree with TRBD1. Germline assignment: CDR1 SGHTA and CDR2 FQGNSA. V lost 3 bases to trimming and J lost 8 bases; unmatched junction nucleotides: 12. The CDR3 is made up of 15 amino acids. CDR3: CASSFVGDRTNEAFF. CDR3 sequence (DNA): TGTGCCAGCAGCTTCGTGGGGGACAGAACAAACGAAGCTTTCTTT.

The rearrangement joins TRBV4-1 to TRBJ2-5; tentative D call: TRBD2 (6 bases). V shed 3 bases and J shed 2 bases, with 13 bases lying between them. The length of the CDR3 is 15 residues. The germline CDR1 and CDR2 sequences are MGHRA and YSYEKL. DNA for the CDR3: TGCGCCAGCAGCCATCCCGGGAGTGGGCAAGAGACCCAGTACTTC. It codes for CASSHPGSGQETQYF.

This chain connects TRBV6-5 to TRBJ2-3, with D maybe TRBD2 (5 bases). CDR3 length: 16 residues. Trimming removed 0 bases from V and 2 bases from J, with 12 bases in between. Germline values: CDR1 MNHEY, CDR2 SVGAGI. For the CDR3, the DNA is TGTGCCAGCAGTTACTCGCGGCTTGACTACACAGATACGCAGTATTTT. Protein product: CASSYSRLDYTDTQYF.

V usage is TRBV11-3 and J usage is TRBJ2-5; 12 bases are a match to TRBD2. The CDR3 length is 17 residues. The germline gives CDR1 SGHNT, CDR2 YENEEA. Losses at the gene ends were 1 base for V and 5 bases for J; bases not matched to a gene: 8. Here the CDR3 reads CASSLAPSGGAGETQYF. The DNA of the CDR3 is TGTGCCAGCAGCTTAGCCCCTAGCGGGGGGGCCGGGGAGACCCAGTACTTC.

This sequence joins TRBV27 and TRBJ1-6; 8 nucleotides agree with TRBD1. The CDR3 covers 14 residues. The V gene end was trimmed by 6 bases and the J gene end by 8 bases; junction bases not matched to a gene: 6. Germline values: CDR1 MNHEY, CDR2 SMNVEV (reference sequence). The CDR3 coding sequence is TGTGCCAGCAGAGTGACAGGGGCTGATTCACCCCTCCACTTT. Protein: CASRVTGADSPLHF.

J is TRBJ1-1 and V is TRBV19; 7 nucleotides match TRBD1. The germline gives CDR1 LNHDA, CDR2 SQIVND (reference sequence). V shed 7 bases and J 5 bases; nucleotides not matched to a gene: 7. The CDR3 is 13 residues long. CDR3 loop: CASTRQGRTEAFF. The CDR3 DNA follows: TGTGCCAGTACCCGACAGGGTAGAACTGAAGCTTTCTTT.

The chain joins TRBV2 to TRBJ2-1; a possible D gene is TRBD2 (5 bases). The CDR3 is 12 residues long. The ends were cut back, 9 bases at V and 6 bases at J, with 12 bases in the middle. In germline, CDR1 is SNHLY, CDR2 FYNNEI. DNA of the CDR3: TGTGCCAGTGAGGGATTCAGCAATGAGCAGTTCTTC. It is translated as CASEGFSNEQFF. The complete variable domain, with remaining parts taken from reference TRBV2 and TRBJ2-1, reads EPEVTQTPSHQVTQMGQEVILRCVPISNHLYFYWYRQILGQKVEFLVSFYNNEISEKSEIFDDQFSVERPDGSNFTLKIRSTKLEDSAMYFCASEGFSNEQFFGPGTRLTVL.

This clone occurred once. V is TRBV7-9 and J is TRBJ2-3; D gene uncertain. The CDR3 loop spans 12 amino acids. The V end was cut by 5 bases, the J end by 3 bases, with 6 bases between. In germline, CDR1 is SEHNR, CDR2 FQNEAQ (reference sequence). The CDR3 protein is CASSPFTDTQYF. The CDR3 DNA follows: TGTGCCAGCAGCCCTTTTACAGATACGCAGTATTTT.

Here the CDR3 DNA reads TGTGCCAGCAGTTCGGCAGGACAGGGGGGGAACATTCAGTACTTC. Its protein product is CASSSAGQGGNIQYF. The genes are TRBV27 and TRBJ2-4; TRBD1 matches 10 bases. The CDR3 spans 15 residues. Germline CDR1 is MNHEY and CDR2 is SMNVEV (reference sequence). V was pared by 4 bases and J by 7 bases, with 7 bases of the junction left unmatched.

The V gene is TRBV29-1, the J gene TRBJ2-2; D not certain. Germline CDR1 reads SQVTM; CDR2 reads ANQGSEA. The CDR3 spans 14 residues. Trimming removed 6 bases from V and 3 bases from J, with 14 bases in between. The CDR3 loop reads CSVAPQRYTGELFF. The CDR3 DNA reads as TGCAGCGTCGCTCCTCAGCGATACACCGGGGAGCTGTTTTTT.

The rearrangement uses TRBV28 and TRBJ2-7; no clear D gene. Germline V gives CDR1 MDHEN, CDR2 SYDVKM. This CDR3 comprises 16 residues. Trimming cost V 2 bases and J 3 bases, with 17 bases left between them. The CDR3 sequence: CASSLDPASEDYEQYF. The CDR3 nucleotides read TGTGCCAGCAGTTTAGACCCGGCCTCAGAGGACTACGAGCAGTACTTC.

The chain joins TRBV7-9 to TRBJ2-3, with a tentative D call TRBD1 (6 bases). There are 13 residues in the CDR3. Germline V lookup: CDR1 SEHNR, CDR2 FQNEAQ (reference sequence). V lost 1 base, J lost 5 bases, and 7 bases lay in between. CDR3 coding DNA: TGTGCCAGCAGCTTAGACAGGGAAGATACGCAGTATTTT. Amino acids: CASSLDREDTQYF.

The chain combines TRBV27 with TRBJ2-2, with 12 bases matching TRBD2. This CDR3 contains 18 residues. Germline loops: CDR1 MNHEY, CDR2 SMNVEV (reference sequence). After removal of 6 bases from V and 5 bases from J, the junction contained 13 bases not matched to a gene. CDR3 DNA: TGTGCCAGCAGCCCCCCCCGGCTAGCGGGAGGGCGAACCGGGGAGCTGTTTTTT. Translated, it gives CASSPPRLAGGRTGELFF.